The 20 T cell receptor beta chains below all came from one sample that was sequenced in a study of cytomegalovirus exposure and HLA in healthy donors. This PCR relied on a set of 60 Vbeta primers and 13 Jbeta primers. The assay was immunoSEQ multiplex PCR, and TCRdb's table has in-frame clones only and misses some. Of roughly 150,000 clones listed, almost 80% are singletons. The specimen sequenced was PBMCs. These TCRs come from a woman in her 30s in good health and CMV-seronegative.

V and J are TRBV7-8 and TRBJ1-5; TRBD1 might be the D (5 bases). Trimming took 5 bases from V and 5 from J, leaving 16 bases between them. CDR3 size: 15 residues. Germline assignment: CDR1 SGHVS and CDR2 FQNEAQ. This chain's CDR3 is CASSPPGGEYQPQHF. CDR3 nucleotide sequence: TGTGCCAGCAGCCCCCCGGGAGGGGAGTATCAGCCCCAGCATTTT.

The chain has TRBV4-2 and TRBJ1-2; 7 positions match TRBD1. From germline, CDR1 is LGHNA and CDR2 YNFKEQ. The length of the CDR3 is 13 residues. V lost 3 bases, J lost 4 bases, and 2 bases stayed unmatched. The CDR3 DNA reads as TGTGCCAGCAGCCAGGGGGACAGCTATGGCTACACCTTC. Its translation: CASSQGDSYGYTF.

This clone came up many times. The CDR3 here is CASSLGASYNSPLHF. In DNA form, the CDR3 reads TGTGCCAGCAGCTTGGGGGCCAGTTATAATTCACCCCTCCACTTT. The chain couples TRBV5-6 to TRBJ1-6, with unresolved D. Germline V gene sequence: CDR1 SGHDT, CDR2 YYEEEE. The CDR3 covers 15 residues. The V end was cut by 0 bases, the J end by 4 bases, with 8 bases between.

This clone has at least ten counts. This chain links TRBV6-6 with TRBJ1-4; D might be TRBD1 (5 bases). Trimming cost V 6 bases and J 2 bases, with 16 bases left between them. There are 16 residues in the CDR3. Germline V gene lookup returns CDR1 MNHNY and CDR2 SVGAGI (reference sequence). CDR3 bases: TGTGCCAGCAGCCCGACCGCAGGGCCCACTAATGAAAAACTGTTTTTT. This codes for CASSPTAGPTNEKLFF.

The chain uses TRBV13 and TRBJ2-3, with no clear D. This CDR3 has 14 residues. Trimming stripped 5 bases from V and 0 bases from J, with 9 bases between. CDR1 is PRHDT, CDR2 FYEKMQ, per germline (reference sequence). The CDR3 DNA follows: TGTGCCAGCAGCCGATTAGCCAGCACAGATACGCAGTATTTT. Protein: CASSRLASTDTQYF. The complete variable domain, with remaining parts taken from reference TRBV13 and TRBJ2-3, reads AAGVIQSPRHLIKEKRETATLKCYPIPRHDTVYWYQQGPGQDPQFLISFYEKMQSDKGSIPDRFSAQQFSDYHSELNMSSLELGDSALYFCASSRLASTDTQYFGPGTRLTVL.

The V call is TRBV7-3, the J call TRBJ2-1; D is perhaps TRBD1 (6 bases). V shed 4 bases and J shed 13 bases, with 11 bases lying between them. This CDR3 spans 11 amino acids. Germline V gives CDR1 SGHTA, CDR2 FQGTGA. Here the CDR3 reads CASSSNRVQFF. In nucleotides, the CDR3 is TGTGCCAGCAGCTCCAACAGGGTTCAGTTCTTC.

This clone was counted a few times. This chain connects TRBV9 to TRBJ1-1, with 8 bases matching TRBD1. Looked up from germline, CDR1 is SGDLS and CDR2 is YYNGEE. The CDR3 sequence is 16 residues long. J lost 3 bases, V lost 0 bases, and 7 bases had no gene match. The CDR3 reads CASSVGTGYGYTEAFF. Here the CDR3 DNA reads TGTGCCAGCAGCGTAGGGACAGGGTACGGGTACACTGAAGCTTTCTTT. Variable domain in full (rest from reference TRBV9 and TRBJ1-1): DSGVTQTPKHLITATGQRVTLRCSPRSGDLSVYWYQQSLDQGLQFLIQYYNGEERAKGNILERFSAQQFPDLHSELNLSSLELGDSALYFCASSVGTGYGYTEAFFGQGTRLTVV.

The V and J genes are TRBV12-5 and TRBJ1-4; perhaps TRBD1 as D (6 bases). The CDR3 totals 16 residues. V lost 4 bases to trimming and J lost 11 bases, with 23 bases between them. CDR1 and CDR2 (germline): LGHNT, FRNRAP. The CDR3 DNA reads TGTGCTAGTGGTTCCACCGGGGGGGCAGGTGAGGTGAAACTGTTTTTT. It codes for CASGSTGGAGEVKLFF.

The chain carries TRBV9 and TRBJ1-1; 7 bases are shared with TRBD1. V gave up 3 bases and J gave up 1 base; unmatched junction bases: 6. This CDR3 contains 15 residues. Germline CDR1 SGDLS, CDR2 YYNGEE. In nucleotides, the CDR3 is TGTGCCAGCAGCGCCCGGACAGGCGGGAACACTGAAGCTTTCTTT. Translating gives CASSARTGGNTEAFF. The variable domain in full, with the rest retrieved from reference TRBV9 and TRBJ1-1, is DSGVTQTPKHLITATGQRVTLRCSPRSGDLSVYWYQQSLDQGLQFLIQYYNGEERAKGNILERFSAQQFPDLHSELNLSSLELGDSALYFCASSARTGGNTEAFFGQGTRLTVV.

The chain carries TRBV5-1 and TRBJ2-2; 7 positions match TRBD1. V shed 0 bases and J 2 bases; nucleotides not matched to a gene: 7. Germline-derived CDR1 and CDR2 are SGHRS and YFSETQ. The CDR3 length is 17 residues. The CDR3 reads CASSLDRGRLNTGELFF. In DNA form, the CDR3 reads TGCGCCAGCAGCTTGGACAGGGGTCGCCTTAACACCGGGGAGCTGTTTTTT.

CDR3 loop: CASSSYSNQPQHF. The CDR3 DNA follows: TGTGCCAGCAGTTCCTATAGCAATCAGCCCCAGCATTTT. The rearrangement uses TRBV6-6 and TRBJ1-5; no definite D call. CDR3 length: 13 residues. Looked up from germline, CDR1 is MNHNY and CDR2 is SVGAGI (reference sequence). Trimming left V 4 bases short and J 0 bases short, with 4 bases between.

This chain links TRBV4-2 with TRBJ2-5; 9 bases line up with TRBD2. This CDR3 comprises 16 residues. Per the germline V gene, CDR1 is LGHNA and CDR2 is YNFKEQ. Trimming at V came to 4 bases and at J to 3 bases, leaving 9 bases not matched to a gene. The chain's CDR3 is CASSPVGRGGEETQYF. DNA of the CDR3: TGTGCCAGCAGCCCGGTGGGGCGGGGGGGAGAAGAGACCCAGTACTTC.

In its sample, this clone was seen once. The chain recombines TRBV6-1 with TRBJ1-1, with no clear D. Germline V gene data show CDR1 as MNHNS and CDR2 as SASEGT. The ends were cut back, 4 bases at V and 1 base at J, with 13 bases in the middle. The CDR3 loop spans 15 amino acids. Here the CDR3 DNA reads TGTGCCAGCAGTGCCACATCGATACCGAACACTGAAGCTTTCTTT. Residues: CASSATSIPNTEAFF.

To note about this clone: In the same sample, other DNA sequences code for this CDR3. This chain connects TRBV25-1 to TRBJ1-2; tentatively, D is TRBD1 (6 bases). The germline V gene has CDR1 MGHDK and CDR2 SYGVNS. V lost 2 bases and J 2 bases, leaving 9 bases between the germline ends. The CDR3 loop spans 14 amino acids. CDR3 loop: CASSEGGGNYGYTF. In nucleotides, the CDR3 is TGTGCCAGCAGTGAAGGCGGGGGCAACTATGGCTACACCTTC.

The chain carries TRBV7-2 and TRBJ2-2; no definite D call. The CDR3 covers 13 residues. Germline values: CDR1 SGHTA, CDR2 FQGNSA. Trimming removed 0 bases at V and 5 bases at J, with 4 bases between. CDR3 region: CASSLARTGELFF. DNA for the CDR3: TGTGCCAGCAGCTTAGCCCGTACCGGGGAGCTGTTTTTT.

This chain links TRBV19 with TRBJ1-5, with 9 bases that match TRBD1. V shed 7 bases and J 6 bases; nucleotides not matched to a gene: 7. The CDR3 runs to 14 residues. Per the germline V gene, CDR1 is LNHDA and CDR2 is SQIVND (reference sequence). CDR3 amino acids: CASTLQGATQPQHF. As DNA, the CDR3 is TGTGCCAGTACCCTACAGGGGGCAACTCAGCCCCAGCATTTT.

This chain links TRBV7-3 with TRBJ2-1; 10 bases are a match to TRBD2. Germline CDR1 is SGHTA and CDR2 is FQGTGA. V lost 5 bases, J lost 3 bases, and 4 bases stayed unmatched. This CDR3 contains 15 residues. CDR3 in DNA: TGTGCCAGCAGCATTAGCGGGGGGTACTACAATGAGCAGTTCTTC. Translation: CASSISGGYYNEQFF.

The CDR3: CASSPGTTYNQPQHF. The CDR3, as DNA: TGTGCCAGCAGCCCCGGGACAACCTACAATCAGCCCCAGCATTTT. The chain couples TRBV7-9 to TRBJ1-5; TRBD1 might be the D (6 bases). This CDR3 is 15 amino acids long. Trimming removed 5 bases at V and 3 bases at J, with 14 bases between. In germline, CDR1 is SEHNR, CDR2 FQNEAQ (reference sequence).

The chain combines TRBV6-5 with TRBJ2-5, with no clear D. Germline V gene data show CDR1 as MNHEY and CDR2 as SVGAGI. The CDR3 has 13 residues. Between the trimmed V and J ends, which lost 0 bases and 2 bases, there was a span of 4 bases. CDR3 amino acids: CASSYSRQETQYF. DNA of the CDR3: TGTGCCAGCAGTTACTCCAGACAAGAGACCCAGTACTTC.

The chain couples TRBV7-8 to TRBJ2-3; D may be TRBD1 (5 bases). Trimming took 5 bases from V and 0 from J, leaving 18 bases between them. Germline V gene data show CDR1 as SGHVS and CDR2 as FQNEAQ. The CDR3 has 17 residues. CDR3 DNA sequence: TGTGCCAGCAGCCCCAGCCTGACAGCATCTAGCACAGATACGCAGTATTTT. This codes for CASSPSLTASSTDTQYF.